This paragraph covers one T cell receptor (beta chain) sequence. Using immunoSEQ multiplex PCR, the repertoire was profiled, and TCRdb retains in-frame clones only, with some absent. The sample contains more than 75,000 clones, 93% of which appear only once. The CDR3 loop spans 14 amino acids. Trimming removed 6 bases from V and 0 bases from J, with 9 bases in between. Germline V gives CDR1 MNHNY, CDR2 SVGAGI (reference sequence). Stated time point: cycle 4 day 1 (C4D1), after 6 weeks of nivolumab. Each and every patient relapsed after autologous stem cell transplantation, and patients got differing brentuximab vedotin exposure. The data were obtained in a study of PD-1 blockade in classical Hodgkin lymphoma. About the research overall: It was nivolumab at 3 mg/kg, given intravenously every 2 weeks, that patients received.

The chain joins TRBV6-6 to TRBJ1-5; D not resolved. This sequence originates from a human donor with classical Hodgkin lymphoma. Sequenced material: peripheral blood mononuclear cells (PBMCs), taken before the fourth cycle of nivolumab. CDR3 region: CASRNIYSNQPQHF. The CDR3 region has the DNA TGTGCCAGCAGGAATATTTATAGCAATCAGCCCCAGCATTTT.